A selection of T cell receptor beta chains follows, all from one sample in a study of CD8+CD57+ T cells in acquired aplastic anemia. TCRdb redid the calling of the reads with MiXCR, one entry per CDR3 protein. Of 250,000 to 300,000 distinct CDR3 sequences listed, 56% are singletons. The sample comprised sorted CD4+, CD8+, or CD8+CD57+ T cells (not recorded which) from PBMCs. The receptors shown here come from a human donor with aplastic anemia. Each CDR3 is given without its conserved first and last residue. Expanded clones are given a class, and other clones once, few, many or no size at all.

j_call: TRBJ2-1; v_call: TRBV7-2; clone_size: NA; cdr3_aa: ASTLAGVRYNEQF
j_call: TRBJ1-6; v_call: TRBV19; clone_size: many; cdr3_aa: ASRQGQGLGSPLH
j_call: TRBJ2-1; v_call: TRBV20-1; clone_size: NA; cdr3_aa: SASGRGNEQF
j_call: TRBJ2-7; v_call: TRBV7-8; clone_size: NA; cdr3_aa: ASSLAGPHYEQY
j_call: TRBJ2-7; v_call: TRBV6-8; clone_size: many; cdr3_aa: ASTRSGRAHEQY
j_call: TRBJ1-1; v_call: TRBV10-3; clone_size: NA; cdr3_aa: ATRQEINTEAF
j_call: TRBJ2-7; v_call: TRBV7-8; clone_size: NA; cdr3_aa: ASSVQGALSYEQY
j_call: TRBJ2-3; v_call: TRBV5-1; clone_size: NA; cdr3_aa: ASSLGLVTDTQY
j_call: TRBJ2-3; v_call: TRBV7-8; clone_size: few; cdr3_aa: ASSLGTGATDTQY
j_call: TRBJ2-5; v_call: TRBV5-4; clone_size: NA; cdr3_aa: ASSGQGLGSETLY
j_call: TRBJ2-7; v_call: TRBV7-9; clone_size: NA; cdr3_aa: ASPILPGGNGARIYYEQY
j_call: TRBJ1-2; v_call: TRBV15; clone_size: few; cdr3_aa: ATSRDSQYGYT
j_call: TRBJ2-2; v_call: TRBV10-3; clone_size: few; cdr3_aa: AIRLGQGANKGGELF
j_call: TRBJ1-2; v_call: TRBV7-2; clone_size: NA; cdr3_aa: ASSLEQDRTNYGYT
j_call: TRBJ2-2; v_call: TRBV7-2; clone_size: NA; cdr3_aa: ASSLGLVRTGELF
j_call: TRBJ2-7; v_call: TRBV24-1; clone_size: few; cdr3_aa: ATSGGPGALDEQY
j_call: TRBJ1-1; v_call: TRBV15; clone_size: NA; cdr3_aa: ATSREAFAEAF
j_call: TRBJ1-6; v_call: TRBV12-3/TRBV12-4; clone_size: NA; cdr3_aa: ASTPGGVNNSPLH
j_call: TRBJ2-3; v_call: TRBV10-2; clone_size: NA; cdr3_aa: ASSEREGTDKQY
j_call: TRBJ1-2; v_call: TRBV20-1; clone_size: NA; cdr3_aa: SAGQWKTQNYGYT
j_call: TRBJ1-1; v_call: TRBV28; clone_size: few; cdr3_aa: AAAGPTTLNTEAF
j_call: TRBJ1-1; v_call: TRBV7-3; clone_size: NA; cdr3_aa: ASSVMGGLNTEAF
j_call: TRBJ1-1; v_call: TRBV25-1; clone_size: NA; cdr3_aa: ASSITGRYEAF
j_call: TRBJ1-2; v_call: TRBV29-1; clone_size: few; cdr3_aa: SVDTSNYGYT
j_call: TRBJ2-3; v_call: TRBV2; clone_size: NA; cdr3_aa: ASKKDSGTDTQY
j_call: TRBJ2-4; v_call: TRBV7-2; clone_size: NA; cdr3_aa: ASSLAASGSKSIQY
j_call: TRBJ1-2; v_call: TRBV7-8; clone_size: NA; cdr3_aa: ASSSGTANHYGYT
j_call: TRBJ2-2; v_call: TRBV4-2; clone_size: NA; cdr3_aa: ASSQGTGDTGELF
j_call: TRBJ2-1; v_call: TRBV19; clone_size: many; cdr3_aa: ASSAWGGRMYNEQF
j_call: TRBJ1-5; v_call: TRBV5-1; clone_size: many; cdr3_aa: ASSLEGRNSNQPQH
j_call: TRBJ1-1; v_call: TRBV6-5; clone_size: many; cdr3_aa: ASSYHARPSNTEAF
j_call: TRBJ1-5; v_call: TRBV7-2; clone_size: NA; cdr3_aa: ASRPTGFGQPQH
j_call: TRBJ1-5; v_call: TRBV19; clone_size: NA; cdr3_aa: ASSIGGWYSNQPQH
j_call: TRBJ1-1; v_call: TRBV19; clone_size: NA; cdr3_aa: ASSTQENTEAF
j_call: TRBJ1-4; v_call: TRBV2; clone_size: NA; cdr3_aa: ASGQGGEKLF
j_call: TRBJ2-7; v_call: TRBV12-3/TRBV12-4; clone_size: NA; cdr3_aa: ASIVTGAGEQY
j_call: TRBJ2-1; v_call: TRBV19; clone_size: NA; cdr3_aa: ASSRGALSYNEQF
j_call: TRBJ2-6; v_call: TRBV24-1; clone_size: few; cdr3_aa: ATSDYRVGRDFSGANVLT
j_call: TRBJ1-6; v_call: TRBV6-5; clone_size: many; cdr3_aa: ASTPMFWFNSPLH
j_call: TRBJ1-1; v_call: TRBV7-2; clone_size: NA; cdr3_aa: ASELIGRGGTEAF
j_call: TRBJ1-4; v_call: TRBV20-1; clone_size: NA; cdr3_aa: SARESGTGSLLF
j_call: TRBJ2-7; v_call: TRBV10-3; clone_size: NA; cdr3_aa: AISEETRPYEQY
j_call: TRBJ2-7; v_call: TRBV10-1; clone_size: NA; cdr3_aa: ASSESRGSYEQY
j_call: TRBJ2-7; v_call: TRBV7-3; clone_size: NA; cdr3_aa: ASSLALGTDAYEQY
j_call: TRBJ2-7; v_call: TRBV20-1; clone_size: NA; cdr3_aa: SARGEGTYEQY
j_call: TRBJ1-6; v_call: TRBV20-1; clone_size: NA; cdr3_aa: SATEQSLSYNSPLH
j_call: TRBJ2-7; v_call: TRBV10-3; clone_size: NA; cdr3_aa: ASSFGTSGGAGTGYEQY